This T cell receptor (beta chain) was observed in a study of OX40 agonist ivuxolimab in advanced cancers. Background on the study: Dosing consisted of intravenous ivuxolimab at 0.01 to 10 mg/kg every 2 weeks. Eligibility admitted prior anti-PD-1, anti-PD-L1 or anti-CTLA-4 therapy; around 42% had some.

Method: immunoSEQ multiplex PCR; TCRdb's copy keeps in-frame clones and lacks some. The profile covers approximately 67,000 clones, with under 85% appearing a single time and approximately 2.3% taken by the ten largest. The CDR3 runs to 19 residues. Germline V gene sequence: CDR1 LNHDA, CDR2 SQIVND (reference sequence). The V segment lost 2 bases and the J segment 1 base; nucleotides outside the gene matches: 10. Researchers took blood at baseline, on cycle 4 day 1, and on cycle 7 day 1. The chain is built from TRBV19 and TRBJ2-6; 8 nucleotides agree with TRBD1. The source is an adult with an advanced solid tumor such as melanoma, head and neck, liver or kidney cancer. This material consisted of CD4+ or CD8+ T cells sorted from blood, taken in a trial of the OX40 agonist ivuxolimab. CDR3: CASSISRQGAGSGANVLTF. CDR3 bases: TGTGCCAGTAGTATAAGCCGGCAGGGGGCCGGATCTGGGGCCAACGTCCTGACTTTC.